This note documents a single T cell receptor (beta chain) sequence. Which antigen it targets is not known. Qualities for individual bases were not recorded, and no much larger clone is one base off. Library preparation employed 5' RACE. Instrument on record: Illumina HiSeq 2000. A universal primer binding site was introduced by template switching, and a unique molecular identifier was present in the final cDNA, enabling accurate counting of TCR cDNA molecules. Specific primers in the conserved constant-segment region were used to synthesize first-strand cDNA for TCR alpha and beta chains. To control for contamination, every cDNA library was double barcoded, receiving both a SMART-Mk sample barcode and Illumina barcodes. TruSeq adapter sequences and Illumina sample barcodes were added in two successive PCR steps. The Illumina HiSeq platform was used with custom primers to sequence TCR alpha and beta cDNA libraries. The authors' analysis ran thus. Unique molecular identifiers were extracted from raw reads with MiGEC, and CDR3 positions were determined with MiXCR. For each individual, recombination models were inferred using an EM algorithm with the repgenHMM and IGoR tools. Shared clonotypes were analyzed with the tcR package in R, and sharing was normalized by the product of cloneset sizes. Out-of-frame nonproductive sequences were analyzed to study raw recombination free of thymic and clonal selection effects. TCRdb's own reprocessing of the public reads used fastp at Q25 and MiXCR and kept productive beta chains. Under each unique CDR3 protein, matching rows form one entry showing the most common genes and DNA. TCRdb's processing, not the authors' own work, is the source of the V and J calls. This sample comprises roughly 470,000 distinct CDR3 sequences, roughly an eighth of them detected only once. Of the sample, around 0.98% is held by the ten largest clones.

This specimen comes from a study of identical twins (dated by TCRdb to 2015 to 2016). In terms of the full investigation: To test whether fetal clonotypes persist, this study deep-sequenced TCR alpha and beta repertoires from monozygotic twins, from unrelated adults of various ages, and from cord blood. Replicate twin experiments were performed at different times using different library preparation protocols to rule out contamination.

Paper-wide results and their limitations: Invariant T cells such as MAIT and iNKT could partly confound zero-insertion analyses, though diverse VJ usage argued against this for most clonotypes. Because the same donors could not be followed over many years, the conclusions depended on cross-sectional statistical analysis. A weaker excess of twin sharing was found in beta out-of-frame sequences because the signal-to-noise ratio was lowered by fewer shared sequences. Compared with coincidental sharing between unrelated individuals, an excess of low generation-probability sequences was observed among out-of-frame TCR alpha sequences shared between twins. Out-of-frame TCR alpha sharing in monozygotic twins was systematically underestimated by recombination models, whereas sharing between unrelated individuals was in agreement with the recombination models. Abundant cord blood beta clonotypes had fewer insertions, young adult naive repertoires showed a similar but weaker trend, and memory repertoires showed no such trend.

All donors were healthy Caucasians. Three pairs of female monozygotic twins, all aged about 18 to 30 years, made up the twin cohort. CD4+ and CD8+ T cell populations were isolated with positive isolation kits from Invitrogen. This sample was also put to use in a study of yellow fever vaccine responses in identical twins. As the second paper documents: According to the authors, the vaccine-induced T cell response in identical twins seemed to be partly convergent and partly specific to each individual. In the study, vaccine-responding T cell clones were precisely tracked in identical twins.

The receptor comes from a woman younger than 35 in good health. Sequenced input: CD4+ T cells sorted from blood.

The DNA sequence follows: TGCAGTGCTGATACCGGGACTAGCGCTTCCAAAAACATTCAGTACTTC. Its coded protein is CSADTGTSASKNIQYF. The chain uses TRBV20-1 and TRBJ2-4; 10 central nucleotides agree with TRBD2. The CDR3 has 16 amino acids, counting the end cysteine and phenylalanine. The entry retains the CDR3 DNA only, 48 bases that are in frame from base 1. From V the trimming removes 5 bases and from J it removes 2 bases, while the gene matches leave 9 bases of the junction unaccounted for. Sequences DFQATT (CDR1) and SNEGSKA (CDR2) are obtained from the germline V gene (reference sequence).